The source of this T cell receptor beta chain is a study of long-term antiretroviral therapy in people with HIV (dated by TCRdb to between 2021 and 2022). Concerning the study at large: The earliest samples were collected roughly a decade before the 2015 WHO recommendation for immediate ART, at a time when ART was usually postponed until CD4 counts fell. A retrospective serial study tested whether changes in peripheral blood TRB repertoire composition and diversity were associated with ART initiation and durable HIV suppression. The cohort contributed under 200 cryopreserved PBMC samples from 25 to 35 adults with confirmed HIV infection, collected serially over a mean of approximately 6 years (range 1-12). Among the roughly 30 participants with HIV, ten to twelve were female. Test extractions of a monoclonal T-cell line alongside approximately 34 polyclonal samples showed no cross-contamination during QIAcube processing. General study outcomes and caveats: The samples were dated from about 2003 to 2017, and the ART regimens that were used may be less effective than current ART regimens. No data were available on ART adherence, viral resistance or therapy changes, limiting inferences about post-ART repertoire changes. Because PBMC availability was limited, only the TCR beta chain was sequenced, with no alpha chain pairing. Because cell numbers in pre-ART samples were limited, unsorted PBMC were profiled instead of sorted CD4+ and CD8+ T cells. HIV repertoires had narrower CDR3 length ranges than controls, and the network structure suggested an antigen-experienced repertoire that shifted only slightly toward naive after ART. Expanded TRB clones identified before ART initiation dominated the repertoire at all time points, although this dominance fluctuated and declined in many PLHIV after ART. A significant increase in TRB diversity was found to be associated with ART initiation, although TRB diversity was observed to remain significantly below that of transplant donor controls even after long-term ART.

With regard to this clone: This receptor's antigen is unknown. Nothing much larger sits one base from this clone, and base qualities are not available.

The germline V gene (reference sequence) yields SGHNT for CDR1 and YYREEE for CDR2. The germline V and J ends show losses of 2 bases and 8 bases respectively, and no gene match explains 5 bases of the junction. Including cysteine and phenylalanine, the CDR3 has 15 amino acids. The DNA shown is the 45-base CDR3, in frame from base 1. To be included, a participant needed at least one PBMC sample from before ART initiation plus at least two post-ART samples. All participants with HIV were treated in the United States of America. Before DNA extraction, cryopreserved samples of roughly 0.95-10 million PBMC were thawed and washed. At the time of the earliest PBMC sample for each participant with HIV, ages ranged from roughly 23 to 60 years. PBMC samples were contributed by each participant from 1-4 timepoints before ART initiation and 2-8 timepoints after ART initiation, with a median of 7 samples. Serial HIV viral load, CD4+ T-cell count, ART history and demographic data were obtained for every participant. A Qiagen kit on a QIAcube was used to extract genomic DNA from unsorted PBMC, with samples processed in batches of 12.

The immunoSEQ hsTCRB v3.0 assay was used at survey level resolution to sequence the TRB variable region. A depth of roughly 35,000-50,000 T-cell genomes per sample was targeted for TRB sequencing. Pooled TRB libraries were sequenced on an Illumina MiSeq with a v3 150-cycle kit. The paper's data handling went like this. Repertoire analysis was performed in R inside a reproducible Nextflow workflow that covered QC, data transformation and analysis. Custom analyses were implemented in LymphoSeq2, an R package for AIRR-Seq data exploration. Several samples that yielded fewer than 5000 total TRB sequences were excluded, so that approximately 170 HIV repertoires were analyzed. Among the 180 or so HIV repertoires that were kept, almost 60 were collected before ART initiation and more than 120 were collected after ART initiation. Repertoires were downsampled to 5000 TRB nucleotide sequences, with summary statistics averaged over 100 downsampling iterations. TRB sequences were retained for analysis only if CDR3 regions of at least seven amino acids were present. Diversity was measured with a Shannon entropy-derived clonality score and the Gini coefficient. In the repertoire networks, any two of the top 5000 CDR3 amino acid sequences were connected whenever the two sequences differed by an edit distance of one. Antigen specificity groups and MHC restriction were predicted for TRB CDR3 amino acid sequences with GLIPH2. To flag known CMV, EBV, HIV or tissue antigen associations, CDR3 amino acid sequences were matched against VDJdb and McPAS-TCR. Pre-ART, post-ART and control groups were compared with Wilcoxon signed-rank tests and Holm-Bonferroni correction. Held by TCRdb, this immuneACCESS table contains in-frame sequences only and omits some clones. Under half of the omission traces to an unresolved V gene where checked; the cause of the rest is unknown. V, J and clone size reflect that table, while D and trimming were determined from the DNA. The sample includes 25,000 to 35,000 clones, with around 83% observed a single time. Of the sample, around 4.9% falls within the top ten clones.

The clonotype was recovered from a woman aged 25 to 39 with HIV. The chain uses TRBV5-4 and TRBJ2-3; TRBD2 aligns with 13 central bases. Source: unsorted PBMCs, taken 0.8 years after starting antiretroviral therapy. Here the CDR3 is given as CASSFRTSGGGTQYF. At the DNA level, the sequence is TGTGCCAGCAGCTTCCGGACTAGCGGGGGTGGTACGCAGTATTTT.